This is a list of T cell receptor beta chains from one sample in a study of shared clonotypes between healthy human individuals. Sequencing used immunoSEQ multiplex PCR; TCRdb keeps in-frame clones, though not all of them. In the table there are over 1.5 million clones, 95% to 99% of which are singletons. Material: naive CD4+ T cells sorted from blood. All receptors derive from a young man in good health. The CDR3 runs from the conserved cysteine through the conserved F or W. The D gene is left open where the match is weak. The size of a clone is reported for some rows only, either as once, few or many, or as a class for expanded clones.

D: TRBD2
size: NA
V: TRBV28
J: TRBJ2-7
DNA: TGTGCCAGCACTTCTGCGGGGGATCGCTACGAGCAGTACTTC
CDR3: CASTSAGDRYEQYF

D: TRBD2
size: NA
V: TRBV2
J: TRBJ2-1
DNA: TGTGCCAGCAGGACTAGCGTCTACAATGAGCAGTTCTTC
CDR3: CASRTSVYNEQFF

D: NA
size: NA
V: TRBV5-1
J: TRBJ1-4
DNA: TGCGCCAGCAGCCCGGGACCGATTGAAAAACTGTTTTTT
CDR3: CASSPGPIEKLFF

D: TRBD1
size: once
V: TRBV5-4
J: TRBJ1-2
DNA: TGTGCCAGCAGCCTCAGGGGGTATTATGGCTACACCTTC
CDR3: CASSLRGYYGYTF

D: NA
size: NA
V: TRBV9
J: TRBJ2-2
DNA: TGTGCCAGCAGCGTAAGTCGGGAACAGAACACCGGGGAGCTGTTTTTT
CDR3: CASSVSREQNTGELFF

D: NA
size: once
V: TRBV5-5
J: TRBJ2-7
DNA: TGTGCCAGCAGCTTCTATCTGCAGATAGGCGCCTACGAGCAGTACTTC
CDR3: CASSFYLQIGAYEQYF

D: NA
size: NA
V: TRBV29-1
J: TRBJ2-1
DNA: TGCAGCGTTGTCTCCAGGGATGAGGTTAGCTACAATGAGCAGTTCTTC
CDR3: CSVVSRDEVSYNEQFF

D: NA
size: NA
V: TRBV6-1
J: TRBJ2-7
DNA: TGTGCCAGCAATAGAGTTTTGGGGGAGCAGTACTTC
CDR3: CASNRVLGEQYF

D: TRBD2
size: NA
V: TRBV27
J: TRBJ2-3
DNA: TGTGCCAGCACGACTAGCGGGAGGGCCACAGATACGCAGTATTTT
CDR3: CASTTSGRATDTQYF

D: NA
size: few
V: TRBV2
J: TRBJ1-1
DNA: TGTGCCAGCAGTGACAACAGGGAAGCTTTCTTT
CDR3: CASSDNREAFF

D: NA
size: NA
V: TRBV11-2
J: TRBJ2-3
DNA: TGTGCCAGCAGCTCCAGACCCACAGATACGCAGTATTTT
CDR3: CASSSRPTDTQYF

D: NA
size: NA
V: TRBV19
J: TRBJ1-5
DNA: TGTGCCAGTAGTAAGGTGGACAGTGGTAATCAGCCCCAGCATTTT
CDR3: CASSKVDSGNQPQHF

D: NA
size: NA
V: TRBV5-1
J: TRBJ2-1
DNA: TGCGCCAGCAGCTTGGACGTATTGGATGAGCAGTTCTTC
CDR3: CASSLDVLDEQFF

D: TRBD2
size: once
V: TRBV7-9
J: TRBJ2-1
DNA: TGTGCCAGCAACAAAGGGGTGCTTACCGGACTAGCGGGAGGGGATGAGCAGTTCTTC
CDR3: CASNKGVLTGLAGGDEQFF

D: TRBD1
size: NA
V: TRBV9
J: TRBJ2-6
DNA: TGTGCCAGCAGCGCGGGACAGGGGAACTCTGGGGCCAACGTCCTGACTTTC
CDR3: CASSAGQGNSGANVLTF

D: TRBD2
size: NA
V: TRBV5-1
J: TRBJ2-3
DNA: TGCGCCAGCAGCTTGGTCCCGACTAGCGGGGGCACAGATACGCAGTATTTT
CDR3: CASSLVPTSGGTDTQYF

D: TRBD1
size: NA
V: TRBV7-9
J: TRBJ2-1
DNA: TGTGCCAGCAGCAACGGGACAGCAGACAATGAGCAGTTCTTC
CDR3: CASSNGTADNEQFF

D: TRBD1
size: NA
V: TRBV6-1
J: TRBJ2-7
DNA: TGTGCCAGCAGAGGGGACAGGGGCCTCTACGAGCAGTACTTC
CDR3: CASRGDRGLYEQYF

D: NA
size: NA
V: TRBV30
J: TRBJ2-5
DNA: TGTGCCTGGGGGGGCAGTTATAAGGCGACCCAGTACTTC
CDR3: CAWGGSYKATQYF

D: NA
size: NA
V: TRBV5-1
J: TRBJ2-5
DNA: TGCGCCAGCAGCTTAGGTTTAGAGACCCAGTACTTC
CDR3: CASSLGLETQYF

D: TRBD1
size: once
V: TRBV11-3
J: TRBJ1-2
DNA: TGTGCCAGCAGCTATCATGGGATAGGGACAGCACCGATATACTATGGCTACACCTTC
CDR3: CASSYHGIGTAPIYYGYTF

D: NA
size: NA
V: TRBV7-9
J: TRBJ2-3
DNA: TGTGCCAGCAGCTTAGGGCGAGGGCCTGGAGATACGCAGTATTTT
CDR3: CASSLGRGPGDTQYF

D: TRBD1
size: NA
V: TRBV5-4
J: TRBJ2-3
DNA: TGTGCCAGCAGCACGGACAGGGCAGATACGCAGTATTTT
CDR3: CASSTDRADTQYF

D: NA
size: NA
V: TRBV5-4
J: TRBJ2-7
DNA: TGTGCCAGCAGTAACGGACCTAGCGCCTACGAGCAGTACTTC
CDR3: CASSNGPSAYEQYF

D: TRBD1
size: NA
V: TRBV7-9
J: TRBJ2-3
DNA: TGTGCCAGCAGAGCGCCGGGACAGGGAATGTATTTT
CDR3: CASRAPGQGMYF

D: NA
size: once
V: TRBV10-3
J: TRBJ2-7
DNA: TGTGCCATCAGTGAGGAGCCGGGACACAGCTACGAGCAGTACTTC
CDR3: CAISEEPGHSYEQYF

D: NA
size: NA
V: TRBV27
J: TRBJ2-3
DNA: TGTGCCAGCAGTTTAGAGCGGTCTCAGGATACGCAGTATTTT
CDR3: CASSLERSQDTQYF